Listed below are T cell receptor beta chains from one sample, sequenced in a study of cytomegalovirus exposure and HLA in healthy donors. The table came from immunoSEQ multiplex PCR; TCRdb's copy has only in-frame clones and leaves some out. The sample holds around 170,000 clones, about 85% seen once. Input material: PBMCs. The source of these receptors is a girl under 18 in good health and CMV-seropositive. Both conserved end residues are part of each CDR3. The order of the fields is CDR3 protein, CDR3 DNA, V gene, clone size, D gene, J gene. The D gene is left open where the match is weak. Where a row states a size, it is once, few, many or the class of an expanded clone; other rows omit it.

CDR3aa: CASSQEGQVRYGYTF
CDR3nt: TGCGCCAGCAGCCAAGAGGGACAGGTTAGGTATGGCTACACCTTC
v_gene: TRBV4-1
abundance: .
d_gene: TRBD1
j_gene: TRBJ1-2

CDR3aa: CASSISGQHFMNTEAFF
CDR3nt: TGTGCCAGTAGTATTTCCGGACAGCACTTCATGAACACTGAAGCTTTCTTT
v_gene: TRBV19
abundance: .
d_gene: .
j_gene: TRBJ1-1

CDR3aa: CATSRAGQGDYEQYF
CDR3nt: TGTGCCACCAGCAGAGCGGGACAGGGGGACTACGAGCAGTACTTC
v_gene: TRBV15
abundance: few
d_gene: TRBD1
j_gene: TRBJ2-7

CDR3aa: CASSLQLTGGSEAFF
CDR3nt: TGCGCCAGCAGCTTGCAACTAACAGGGGGGTCTGAAGCTTTCTTT
v_gene: TRBV5-1
abundance: .
d_gene: TRBD1
j_gene: TRBJ1-1

CDR3aa: CASSLAGVYEQYF
CDR3nt: TGTGCCAGCAGCTTAGCAGGGGTCTACGAGCAGTACTTC
v_gene: TRBV7-9
abundance: .
d_gene: .
j_gene: TRBJ2-7

CDR3aa: CASSVSGNTEAFF
CDR3nt: TGTGCCAGCAGCGTCTCAGGGAACACTGAAGCTTTCTTT
v_gene: TRBV7-9
abundance: few
d_gene: .
j_gene: TRBJ1-1

CDR3aa: CASSPRGSPYEQYF
CDR3nt: TGTGCCAGCAGCCCCAGGGGGAGCCCCTACGAGCAGTACTTC
v_gene: TRBV6-5
abundance: .
d_gene: TRBD1
j_gene: TRBJ2-7

CDR3aa: CATSRVDRGYEQYF
CDR3nt: TGTGCCACCAGCAGAGTAGACAGGGGTTACGAGCAGTACTTC
v_gene: TRBV15
abundance: .
d_gene: TRBD1
j_gene: TRBJ2-7

CDR3aa: CASSLGTSGRQETQYF
CDR3nt: TGTGCCAGCAGCTTAGGGACTAGCGGGAGGCAAGAGACCCAGTACTTC
v_gene: TRBV7-2
abundance: .
d_gene: TRBD2
j_gene: TRBJ2-5

CDR3aa: CASSGQGPQETQYF
CDR3nt: TGTGCCAGCAGTGGTCAGGGCCCCCAAGAGACCCAGTACTTC
v_gene: TRBV6-1
abundance: .
d_gene: .
j_gene: TRBJ2-5

CDR3aa: CASSLRGRGMNTEAFF
CDR3nt: TGCGCCAGCAGCCTCCGAGGAAGGGGCATGAACACTGAAGCTTTCTTT
v_gene: TRBV5-1
abundance: .
d_gene: .
j_gene: TRBJ1-1

CDR3aa: CASSEGLQGRTYEQYF
CDR3nt: TGTGCCAGCAGTGAAGGCTTACAGGGGAGGACCTACGAGCAGTACTTC
v_gene: TRBV6-1
abundance: .
d_gene: .
j_gene: TRBJ2-7

CDR3aa: CASSHSVLRALNTGELFF
CDR3nt: TGCGCCAGCAGTCACTCTGTTCTGAGAGCCCTGAACACCGGGGAGCTGTTTTTT
v_gene: TRBV23-1
abundance: .
d_gene: .
j_gene: TRBJ2-2

CDR3aa: CASSPGEYDEQFF
CDR3nt: TGCGCCAGCAGCCCGGGAGAGTATGATGAGCAGTTCTTC
v_gene: TRBV5-1
abundance: .
d_gene: .
j_gene: TRBJ2-1

CDR3aa: CSVVAYGGIHEQYF
CDR3nt: TGCAGCGTTGTGGCGTACGGGGGAATCCACGAGCAGTACTTC
v_gene: TRBV29-1
abundance: .
d_gene: .
j_gene: TRBJ2-7

CDR3aa: CASSLGGSRTDTQYF
CDR3nt: TGTGCCAGCAGCTTAGGCGGGAGTCGCACAGATACGCAGTATTTT
v_gene: TRBV11-2
abundance: few
d_gene: TRBD2
j_gene: TRBJ2-3

CDR3aa: CASRVNRGDTIYF
CDR3nt: TGTGCCAGCAGGGTCAACAGGGGAGACACCATATATTTT
v_gene: TRBV2
abundance: .
d_gene: TRBD1
j_gene: TRBJ1-3

CDR3aa: CASSQGTSGRINEQFF
CDR3nt: TGTGCCAGCAGCCAGGGAACTAGCGGGAGAATTAATGAGCAGTTCTTC
v_gene: TRBV4-2
abundance: .
d_gene: TRBD2
j_gene: TRBJ2-1

CDR3aa: CASSLAHLAGGSGNIQYF
CDR3nt: TGTGCCAGCAGCTTAGCGCATCTAGCGGGAGGGTCGGGAAACATTCAGTACTTC
v_gene: TRBV7-9
abundance: few
d_gene: TRBD2
j_gene: TRBJ2-4

CDR3aa: CAVRAGTARDTQYF
CDR3nt: TGTGCCGTCAGGGCCGGGACTGCAAGAGATACGCAGTATTTT
v_gene: TRBV6-5
abundance: .
d_gene: .
j_gene: TRBJ2-3

CDR3aa: CATSGQDLTYEQYF
CDR3nt: TGTGCCACCTCGGGACAGGATCTAACCTACGAGCAGTACTTC
v_gene: TRBV10-3
abundance: .
d_gene: TRBD1
j_gene: TRBJ2-7

CDR3aa: CASSSSGNPRLEGYTF
CDR3nt: TGTGCCAGCAGCTCCTCAGGGAATCCCCGTCTAGAGGGCTACACCTTC
v_gene: TRBV7-9
abundance: .
d_gene: .
j_gene: TRBJ1-2

CDR3aa: CSVEDWDRRTSGPYNEQFF
CDR3nt: TGCAGCGTTGAAGATTGGGACAGGAGGACTAGCGGTCCTTACAATGAGCAGTTCTTC
v_gene: TRBV29-1
abundance: .
d_gene: TRBD2
j_gene: TRBJ2-1

CDR3aa: CASIEREYYTGELFF
CDR3nt: TGTGCCAGCATTGAGCGGGAGTATTACACCGGGGAGCTGTTTTTT
v_gene: TRBV2
abundance: .
d_gene: TRBD2
j_gene: TRBJ2-2

CDR3aa: CASSLDRGKQYF
CDR3nt: TGTGCCAGCAGTTTAGACAGGGGCAAGCAGTACTTC
v_gene: TRBV27
abundance: once
d_gene: TRBD1
j_gene: TRBJ2-7

CDR3aa: CASSRGYEQYF
CDR3nt: TGTGCCAGCAGTCGCGGGTACGAGCAGTACTTC
v_gene: TRBV6-5
abundance: once
d_gene: .
j_gene: TRBJ2-7

CDR3aa: CASGQMRLPNIEAFF
CDR3nt: TGTGCCAGCGGACAAATGAGGCTGCCAAATATTGAAGCTTTCTTT
v_gene: TRBV7-9
abundance: .
d_gene: .
j_gene: TRBJ1-1

CDR3aa: CASSLLAGGPYEQYF
CDR3nt: TGTGCCAGCAGTTTATTAGCGGGAGGGCCCTACGAGCAGTACTTC
v_gene: TRBV27
abundance: .
d_gene: TRBD2
j_gene: TRBJ2-7

CDR3aa: CASSSSPRSYEQYF
CDR3nt: TGTGCCAGCAGTTCCTCCCCGAGGAGTTACGAGCAGTACTTC
v_gene: TRBV27
abundance: .
d_gene: .
j_gene: TRBJ2-7

CDR3aa: CASSDLEQETQYF
CDR3nt: TGTGCCAGCAGTGACTTAGAACAAGAGACCCAGTACTTC
v_gene: TRBV2
abundance: .
d_gene: .
j_gene: TRBJ2-5

CDR3aa: CASSLAQGAPDTQYF
CDR3nt: TGTGCCAGCAGCTTAGCACAGGGGGCCCCAGATACGCAGTATTTT
v_gene: TRBV7-9
abundance: .
d_gene: TRBD1
j_gene: TRBJ2-3

CDR3aa: CSAPWTGSTDTQYF
CDR3nt: TGCAGCGCTCCATGGACAGGGAGCACAGATACGCAGTATTTT
v_gene: TRBV29-1
abundance: .
d_gene: TRBD1
j_gene: TRBJ2-3

CDR3aa: CSARQGLGAFF
CDR3nt: TGCAGTGCCCGACAGGGGCTTGGAGCTTTCTTT
v_gene: TRBV20-1
abundance: .
d_gene: TRBD1
j_gene: TRBJ1-1

CDR3aa: CASSYSRGTNYGYTF
CDR3nt: TGTGCCAGCAGTTACTCGCGGGGAACTAACTATGGCTACACCTTC
v_gene: TRBV6-5
abundance: .
d_gene: .
j_gene: TRBJ1-2

CDR3aa: CASSLNGEDLTRGGYTF
CDR3nt: TGTGCCAGCAGCTTAAATGGTGAGGACCTCACCCGGGGTGGCTACACCTTC
v_gene: TRBV7-2
abundance: .
d_gene: .
j_gene: TRBJ1-2